This is a list of T cell receptor beta chains from one sample in a study of cytomegalovirus exposure and HLA in healthy donors. Clones were sequenced by immunoSEQ multiplex PCR, and TCRdb holds only the in-frame ones, with some missing. Of roughly 150,000 clones in the sample, approximately 78% were seen once. Sequenced material: PBMCs. The receptors derive from a middle-aged woman in good health and CMV-seropositive. CDR3s include the opening cysteine and the closing phenylalanine or tryptophan. Each record gives: J gene, clone size, V gene, D gene, CDR3 protein, CDR3 DNA. A D gene is named only where the DNA matches it firmly. Rows may omit the clone size; those that give it use once, few, many or a size class.

J: TRBJ1-5
size: -
V: TRBV6-5
D: -
CDR3: CASSTGDYSNQPQHF
DNA: TGTGCCAGCAGTACGGGGGACTATAGCAATCAGCCCCAGCATTTT

J: TRBJ2-7
size: -
V: TRBV6-6
D: -
CDR3: CASSYSSPEASYEQYF
DNA: TGTGCCAGCAGTTACTCGTCCCCGGAGGCATCCTACGAGCAGTACTTC

J: TRBJ2-3
size: -
V: TRBV5-1
D: -
CDR3: CASRDRPAGADTQYF
DNA: TGCGCCAGCAGAGATCGTCCGGCGGGGGCGGATACGCAGTATTTT

J: TRBJ2-3
size: few
V: TRBV10-1
D: -
CDR3: CASGPNSSTDTQYF
DNA: TGCGCCAGCGGGCCCAACTCTAGCACAGATACGCAGTATTTT

J: TRBJ2-3
size: -
V: TRBV28
D: -
CDR3: CATKFKVTTTDTQYF
DNA: TGTGCCACCAAGTTTAAGGTGACTACCACAGATACGCAGTATTTT

J: TRBJ2-3
size: -
V: TRBV29-1
D: -
CDR3: CSVEAGSTDTQYF
DNA: TGCAGCGTTGAGGCCGGGAGCACAGATACGCAGTATTTT

J: TRBJ2-7
size: -
V: TRBV5-1
D: TRBD2
CDR3: CASSFSGMGYEQYF
DNA: TGCGCCAGCAGCTTTAGCGGGATGGGGTACGAGCAGTACTTC

J: TRBJ2-2
size: -
V: TRBV6-1
D: TRBD2
CDR3: CASKAGTWDGGELFF
DNA: TGTGCCAGCAAAGCGGGGACCTGGGACGGCGGGGAGCTGTTTTTT

J: TRBJ2-6
size: once
V: TRBV15
D: -
CDR3: CATGAGSGANVLTF
DNA: TGTGCCACCGGCGCAGGCTCTGGGGCCAACGTCCTGACTTTC

J: TRBJ1-2
size: -
V: TRBV6-1
D: TRBD1
CDR3: CATSGTGRRGYTF
DNA: TGTGCCACCTCCGGGACAGGGCGTAGAGGCTACACCTTC

J: TRBJ2-1
size: -
V: TRBV29-1
D: -
CDR3: CSVVGVTMEQFF
DNA: TGCAGCGTTGTGGGAGTTACAATGGAGCAGTTCTTC

J: TRBJ1-3
size: -
V: TRBV2
D: -
CDR3: CASSEGQLPGNTIYF
DNA: TGTGCCAGCAGTGAGGGGCAGCTTCCTGGAAACACCATATATTTT

J: TRBJ1-2
size: -
V: TRBV19
D: TRBD1
CDR3: CASSIDRGGYTF
DNA: TGTGCCAGTAGTATCGACAGGGGTGGCTACACCTTC

J: TRBJ1-2
size: -
V: TRBV6-5
D: -
CDR3: CASSSTGFYGYTF
DNA: TGTGCCAGCAGTTCAACAGGTTTCTATGGCTACACCTTC

J: TRBJ1-1
size: few
V: TRBV6-6
D: -
CDR3: CASSYSGEGTEAFF
DNA: TGTGCCAGCAGTTACTCAGGGGAGGGCACTGAAGCTTTCTTT

J: TRBJ2-1
size: -
V: TRBV7-2
D: -
CDR3: CASSLEPGVNEQFF
DNA: TGTGCCAGCAGCTTAGAGCCAGGGGTCAATGAGCAGTTCTTC

J: TRBJ2-5
size: -
V: TRBV2
D: -
CDR3: CASSDMAQETQYF
DNA: TGTGCCAGCAGTGATATGGCCCAAGAGACCCAGTACTTC

J: TRBJ1-5
size: -
V: TRBV7-2
D: -
CDR3: CASSFGALSNQPQHF
DNA: TGTGCCAGCAGCTTTGGGGCGTTGAGCAATCAGCCCCAGCATTTT

J: TRBJ2-7
size: few
V: TRBV4-1
D: TRBD2
CDR3: CASSLALATSSYEQYF
DNA: TGCGCCAGCAGCCTGGCACTAGCGACGAGCTCCTACGAGCAGTACTTC

J: TRBJ2-4
size: -
V: TRBV29-1
D: -
CDR3: CSVGVDSRSDIQYF
DNA: TGCAGCGTCGGTGTGGATAGTCGTTCAGACATCCAGTACTTC

J: TRBJ2-7
size: -
V: TRBV5-6
D: -
CDR3: CASSLAGRRAYEQYF
DNA: TGTGCCAGCAGCTTGGCCGGCAGGCGAGCCTACGAGCAGTACTTC

J: TRBJ1-3
size: -
V: TRBV7-9
D: TRBD1
CDR3: CASSAPTGDRNTIYF
DNA: TGTGCCAGCAGCGCGCCGACAGGGGATAGAAACACCATATATTTT

J: TRBJ2-7
size: -
V: TRBV7-8
D: TRBD2
CDR3: CASVGGRASYEQYF
DNA: TGTGCCAGCGTTGGCGGGAGGGCCTCCTACGAGCAGTACTTC

J: TRBJ1-1
size: -
V: TRBV30
D: -
CDR3: CAWTLGGRTEAFF
DNA: TGTGCCTGGACCCTCGGGGGGAGGACTGAAGCTTTCTTT

J: TRBJ1-2
size: -
V: TRBV6-5
D: TRBD1
CDR3: CASRTGLEGYTF
DNA: TGTGCCAGCCGGACAGGGCTCGAGGGCTACACCTTC

J: TRBJ2-7
size: -
V: TRBV7-8
D: TRBD2
CDR3: CASSLVRLAGGYEQYF
DNA: TGTGCCAGCAGCTTAGTCCGGCTAGCGGGAGGCTACGAGCAGTACTTC

J: TRBJ1-1
size: -
V: TRBV19
D: TRBD1
CDR3: CASSPLSLGQGDRRTEAFF
DNA: TGTGCCAGTAGTCCTTTATCTTTAGGACAGGGCGATAGAAGGACTGAAGCTTTCTTT

J: TRBJ1-2
size: -
V: TRBV10-3
D: -
CDR3: CAISESEVYGYTF
DNA: TGTGCCATCAGTGAGTCGGAGGTCTATGGCTACACCTTC

J: TRBJ1-6
size: -
V: TRBV7-9
D: -
CDR3: CASSLGDPWGDSPLHF
DNA: TGTGCCAGCAGCTTAGGAGACCCATGGGGCGATTCACCCCTCCACTTT

J: TRBJ2-2
size: once
V: TRBV6-5
D: TRBD1
CDR3: CASSPYRGRELFF
DNA: TGTGCCAGCAGTCCCTACAGGGGCCGGGAGCTGTTTTTT

J: TRBJ1-1
size: -
V: TRBV27
D: TRBD1
CDR3: CASSRGRGNTEAFF
DNA: TGTGCCAGCAGCAGGGGGCGAGGGAACACTGAAGCTTTCTTT

J: TRBJ2-5
size: -
V: TRBV6-5
D: -
CDR3: CASSEQNDVGTQYF
DNA: TGTGCCAGCAGTGAACAGAACGACGTAGGGACCCAGTACTTC

J: TRBJ2-3
size: -
V: TRBV15
D: TRBD2
CDR3: CAAATSGTDTQYF
DNA: TGTGCCGCCGCGACTAGCGGGACAGATACGCAGTATTTT

J: TRBJ1-2
size: -
V: TRBV5-4
D: -
CDR3: CASSLGAPRNYGYTF
DNA: TGTGCCAGCAGCTTGGGGGCCCCCAGGAACTATGGCTACACCTTC

J: TRBJ2-7
size: -
V: TRBV19
D: -
CDR3: CASSIDGPGQTYEQYF
DNA: TGTGCCAGTAGTATAGATGGGCCAGGGCAAACCTACGAGCAGTACTTC

J: TRBJ2-2
size: -
V: TRBV28
D: -
CDR3: CASSLFLGLNTGELFF
DNA: TGTGCCAGCAGTTTATTCTTAGGACTGAACACCGGGGAGCTGTTTTTT

J: TRBJ2-7
size: -
V: TRBV7-9
D: TRBD2
CDR3: CASSSRLAGGSYEQYF
DNA: TGTGCCAGTAGCTCAAGACTAGCGGGAGGGTCCTACGAGCAGTACTTC

J: TRBJ2-5
size: -
V: TRBV11-2
D: TRBD2
CDR3: CASSARGGLAGTQETQYF
DNA: TGTGCCAGCAGCGCTAGGGGAGGACTAGCGGGGACCCAAGAGACCCAGTACTTC

J: TRBJ1-1
size: -
V: TRBV9
D: -
CDR3: CASSPTGGYGTEAFF
DNA: TGTGCCAGCAGCCCAACTGGGGGGTACGGGACTGAAGCTTTCTTT

J: TRBJ2-1
size: once
V: TRBV5-1
D: TRBD2
CDR3: CASSSGTSSYNEQFF
DNA: TGCGCCAGCAGCTCCGGGACTAGTAGTTACAATGAGCAGTTCTTC

J: TRBJ1-2
size: few
V: TRBV6-1
D: TRBD1
CDR3: CASTQGTGPSGYTF
DNA: TGTGCCAGCACCCAAGGGACAGGACCCTCCGGCTACACCTTC

J: TRBJ1-4
size: -
V: TRBV5-4
D: TRBD1
CDR3: CASSSQGIDEKLFF
DNA: TGTGCCAGCAGCTCACAGGGGATCGATGAAAAACTGTTTTTT

J: TRBJ2-2
size: -
V: TRBV4-2
D: TRBD2
CDR3: CASSQGRRLAGVGPTGELFF
DNA: TGTGCCAGCAGCCAGGGGCGGCGACTAGCGGGAGTGGGACCCACCGGGGAGCTGTTTTTT

J: TRBJ2-2
size: few
V: TRBV12-2
D: -
CDR3: CASRLAAEWNSGKVWTGELFF
DNA: TGTGCAAGTCGCTTAGCCGCAGAATGGAATAGCGGGAAGGTATGGACCGGGGAGCTGTTTTTT

J: TRBJ2-5
size: once
V: TRBV27
D: -
CDR3: CASSLFRGLQETQYF
DNA: TGTGCCAGCAGTTTATTTCGGGGACTCCAAGAGACCCAGTACTTC

J: TRBJ2-6
size: -
V: TRBV5-1
D: -
CDR3: CASSSGSGANVLTF
DNA: TGCGCCAGCAGTTCAGGGTCTGGGGCCAACGTCCTGACTTTC

J: TRBJ2-7
size: -
V: TRBV28
D: TRBD2
CDR3: CASSLSGGGHYEQYF
DNA: TGTGCCAGCAGTCTATCCGGGGGGGGGCACTACGAGCAGTACTTC